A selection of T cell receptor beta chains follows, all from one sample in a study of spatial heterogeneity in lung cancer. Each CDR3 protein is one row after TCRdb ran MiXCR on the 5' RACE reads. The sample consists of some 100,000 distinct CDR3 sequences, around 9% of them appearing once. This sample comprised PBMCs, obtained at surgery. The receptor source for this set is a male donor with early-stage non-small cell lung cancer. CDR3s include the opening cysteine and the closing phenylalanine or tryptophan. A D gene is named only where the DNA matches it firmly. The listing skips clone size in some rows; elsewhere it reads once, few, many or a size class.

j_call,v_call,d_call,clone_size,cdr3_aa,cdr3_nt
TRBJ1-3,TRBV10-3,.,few,CAISGGSGNTIYF,TGTGCCATCAGTGGGGGCTCTGGAAACACCATATATTTT
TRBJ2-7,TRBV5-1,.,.,CASSLDGVRHEQYF,TGCGCCAGCAGCTTGGATGGAGTCCGCCACGAGCAGTACTTC
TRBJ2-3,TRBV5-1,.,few,CASSRLDREGDTQYF,TGCGCCAGCAGCCGATTGGACAGGGAGGGAGATACGCAGTATTTT
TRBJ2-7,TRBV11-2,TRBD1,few,CASSWDRAIGEQYF,TGTGCCAGCAGCTGGGACAGGGCCATAGGCGAGCAGTACTTC
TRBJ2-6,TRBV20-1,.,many,CSARVPVKYSGANVLTF,TGCAGTGCTAGAGTGCCAGTTAAATACTCTGGGGCCAACGTCCTGACTTTC
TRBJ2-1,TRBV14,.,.,CASSLRPGSEQFF,TGTGCCAGCAGCCTGAGACCGGGGAGTGAGCAGTTCTTC
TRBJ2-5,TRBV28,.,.,CASSFPGAGDQETQYF,TGTGCCAGCAGTTTTCCAGGGGCGGGGGACCAAGAGACCCAGTACTTC
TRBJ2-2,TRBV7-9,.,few,CASSSWGPYTGELFF,TGTGCCAGCAGCTCGTGGGGACCCTACACCGGGGAGCTGTTTTTT
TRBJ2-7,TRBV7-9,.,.,CASSRDTTYEQYF,TGTGCCAGCAGCCGCGACACCACCTACGAGCAGTACTTC
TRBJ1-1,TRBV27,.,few,CASSGLAEAFF,TGTGCCAGCAGTGGACTGGCTGAAGCTTTCTTT
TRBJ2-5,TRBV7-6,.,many,CASSAGRVETQYF,TGTGCCAGCAGCGCTGGGAGAGTGGAGACCCAGTACTTC
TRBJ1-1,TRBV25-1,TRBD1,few,CASRETGGTEAFF,TGTGCCAGCAGAGAGACAGGGGGCACTGAAGCTTTCTTT
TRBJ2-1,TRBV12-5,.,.,CASGFFRGPQFF,TGTGCTAGTGGTTTTTTTAGGGGTCCGCAGTTCTTC
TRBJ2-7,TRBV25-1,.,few,CASSEAGLYEQYF,TGTGCCAGCAGTGAAGCAGGATTATACGAGCAGTACTTC
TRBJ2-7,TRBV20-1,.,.,CSARVRAGYSYEQYF,TGCAGTGCTAGAGTTAGGGCAGGGTACTCCTACGAGCAGTACTTC
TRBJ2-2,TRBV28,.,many,CASSLRGVTGELFF,TGTGCCAGCAGTTTAAGGGGGGTCACCGGGGAGCTGTTTTTT
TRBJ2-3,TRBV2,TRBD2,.,CASSSGGARTDTQYF,TGTGCCAGCAGTAGCGGGGGGGCCCGCACAGATACGCAGTATTTT
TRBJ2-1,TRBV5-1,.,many,CASSLPGNEQFF,TGCGCCAGCAGCCTGCCGGGAAATGAGCAGTTCTTC
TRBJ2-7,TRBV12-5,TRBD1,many,CASGLGDSYEQYF,TGTGCTAGTGGTTTGGGGGACAGCTACGAGCAGTACTTC
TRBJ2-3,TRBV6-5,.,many,CASSLGGAIGSTDTQYF,TGTGCCAGCAGCCTAGGGGGGGCGATCGGGAGTACAGATACGCAGTATTTT
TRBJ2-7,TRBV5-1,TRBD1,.,CASSLDRGTYEQYF,TGCGCCAGCAGCTTGGACAGGGGAACCTACGAGCAGTACTTC
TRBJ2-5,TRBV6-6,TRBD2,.,CASSKTSGGASETQYF,TGTGCCAGCAGCAAGACTAGCGGGGGGGCATCAGAGACCCAGTACTTC
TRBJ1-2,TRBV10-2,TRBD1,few,CASRGDRDGYTF,TGCGCCAGCAGGGGGGACAGGGATGGCTACACCTTC
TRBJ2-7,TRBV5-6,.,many,CASSRAFNYEQYF,TGTGCCAGCAGCCGGGCTTTCAACTACGAGCAGTACTTC
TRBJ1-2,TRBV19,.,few,CASTNLRDGGFGYTF,TGTGCCAGTACCAATCTCCGGGACGGCGGTTTTGGCTACACCTTC
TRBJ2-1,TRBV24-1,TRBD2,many,CATSEAGVYNEQFF,TGTGCCACCAGTGAGGCGGGAGTATACAATGAGCAGTTCTTC
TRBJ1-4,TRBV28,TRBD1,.,CASSVTGTQEKLFF,TGTGCCAGCAGCGTGACAGGGACCCAAGAAAAACTGTTTTTT
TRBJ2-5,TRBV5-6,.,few,CASSLQAAQETQYF,TGTGCCAGCAGCTTACAGGCGGCCCAAGAGACCCAGTACTTC
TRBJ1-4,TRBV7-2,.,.,CASRPPNEKLFF,TGTGCCAGCAGACCCCCTAATGAAAAACTGTTTTTT
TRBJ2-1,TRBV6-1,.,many,CASSSLRSSYNEQFF,TGTGCCAGCAGTAGTCTAAGAAGCTCCTACAATGAGCAGTTCTTC
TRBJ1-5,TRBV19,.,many,CASSPHEQPQHF,TGTGCCAGTAGTCCTCACGAACAGCCCCAGCATTTT
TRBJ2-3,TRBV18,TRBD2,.,CASSPPSSGRTDTQYF,TGTGCCAGCTCACCACCTTCTAGCGGGAGAACAGATACGCAGTATTTT
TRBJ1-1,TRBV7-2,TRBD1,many,CASSFRQGALTEAFF,TGTGCCAGCAGCTTTAGACAGGGGGCGCTTACTGAAGCTTTCTTT
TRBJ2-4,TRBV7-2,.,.,CASSFSGFWNIQYF,TGTGCCAGCAGCTTCTCAGGTTTTTGGAACATTCAGTACTTC
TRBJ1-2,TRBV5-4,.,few,CASSSPGGGGYTF,TGTGCCAGCAGCTCCCCCGGGGGGGGTGGCTACACCTTC
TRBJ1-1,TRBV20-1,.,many,CSAPTGYTEAFF,TGCAGTGCGCCGACAGGTTACACTGAAGCTTTCTTT
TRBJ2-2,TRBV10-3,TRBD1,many,CATTTGTTGELFF,TGTGCCACCACGACAGGGACCACCGGGGAGCTGTTTTTT
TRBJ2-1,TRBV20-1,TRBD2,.,CSATDSGRLHNEQFF,TGCAGTGCTACCGATAGCGGGAGACTTCACAATGAGCAGTTCTTC
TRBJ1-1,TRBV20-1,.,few,CTKYLLNTEAFF,TGCACCAAATACCTTCTGAACACTGAAGCTTTCTTT
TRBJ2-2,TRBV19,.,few,CASSWDINTGELFF,TGTGCCAGTAGCTGGGACATCAACACCGGGGAGCTGTTTTTT
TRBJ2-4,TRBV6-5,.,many,CASSSSREEGYIQYF,TGTGCCAGCAGTTCCAGCCGGGAAGAGGGGTACATTCAGTACTTC
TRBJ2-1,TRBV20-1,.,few,CSARDMRGSEHEQFF,TGCAGTGCTAGAGATATGAGGGGGAGCGAACATGAGCAGTTCTTC
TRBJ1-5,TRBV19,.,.,CASKGRVVNKPQHF,TGTGCCAGTAAGGGTAGGGTCGTAAATAAGCCCCAGCATTTT
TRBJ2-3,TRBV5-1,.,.,CASSYGLGRDTQYF,TGCGCCAGCAGCTACGGACTGGGGAGGGATACGCAGTATTTT
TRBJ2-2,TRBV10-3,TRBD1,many,CAISADRANTGELFF,TGTGCCATCAGTGCGGACAGGGCGAACACCGGGGAGCTGTTTTTT
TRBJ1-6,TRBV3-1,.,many,CASSQGDRGNSPLHF,TGTGCCAGCAGCCAAGGGGACCGCGGTAATTCACCCCTCCACTTT
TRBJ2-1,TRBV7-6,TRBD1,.,CASSPRTGVSYNEQFF,TGTGCCAGCAGCCCCCGTACAGGGGTTTCCTACAATGAGCAGTTCTTC
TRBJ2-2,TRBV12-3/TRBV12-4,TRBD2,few,CASSLATSGSTGELFF,TGTGCCAGCAGTCTCGCGACTAGCGGGAGCACCGGGGAGCTGTTTTTT
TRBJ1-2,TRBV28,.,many,CASSFPVGQKYGYTF,TGTGCCAGCAGTTTCCCCGTTGGACAGAAATATGGCTACACCTTC
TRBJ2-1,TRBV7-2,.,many,CASSLGASDNEQFF,TGTGCCAGCAGCTTAGGGGCTAGCGACAATGAGCAGTTCTTC
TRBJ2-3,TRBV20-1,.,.,CSAPLASKGGDTQYF,TGCAGTGCCCCCCTCGCATCCAAGGGTGGAGATACGCAGTATTTT
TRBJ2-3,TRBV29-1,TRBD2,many,CSVTTWTSRTSRWYF,TGCAGCGTGACGACATGGACAAGCAGGACTAGCAGGTGGTATTTT
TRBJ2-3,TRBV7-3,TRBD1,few,CASSSGTDTDTQYF,TGTGCCAGCAGCTCCGGGACAGACACAGATACGCAGTATTTT
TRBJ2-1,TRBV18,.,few,CASSPMAGRSYNEQFF,TGTGCCAGCTCACCTATGGCGGGTCGCTCCTACAATGAGCAGTTCTTC
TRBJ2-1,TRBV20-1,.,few,CSARGPLGSHEQFF,TGCAGTGCTAGAGGGCCCCTCGGAAGCCATGAGCAGTTCTTC
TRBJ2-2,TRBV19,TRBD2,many,CASRPITRGRDYANTGELFF,TGTGCCAGTAGGCCTATCACACGGGGCCGGGACTACGCGAACACCGGGGAGCTGTTTTTT
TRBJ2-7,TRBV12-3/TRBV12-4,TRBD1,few,CASSTRDRATYEQYF,TGTGCCAGCAGCACACGGGACAGGGCAACCTACGAGCAGTACTTC